The 3 T cell receptor beta chains below come from one sample, sequenced in a study of T cell changes during pregnancy in multiple sclerosis. The table came from immunoSEQ multiplex PCR; TCRdb's copy has only in-frame clones and leaves some out. The profile shows 40,000 or so clones, 75% to 95% of them singletons. Material: CD8+ T cells from peripheral blood mononuclear cells, obtained after pregnancy. The source of these receptors is a female donor with multiple sclerosis, enrolled in a pregnancy study.

The genes are TRBV27 and TRBJ2-7, with a possible D match to TRBD2 (5 bases). V lost 4 bases and J lost 3, with 7 bases in between. Germline CDR1 reads MNHEY; CDR2 reads SMNVEV (reference sequence). CDR3 length equals 12 residues. The CDR3 loop is CASSSSSYEQYF. CDR3 nucleotide sequence: TGTGCCAGCAGTTCTAGCAGCTACGAGCAGTACTTC.

This sequence joins TRBV4-1 and TRBJ1-3; tentative D call: TRBD1 (5 bases). CDR3 length: 16 amino acids. Germline CDR1 reads MGHRA; CDR2 reads YSYEKL. V was shortened by 1 base and J by 0 bases, with 10 bases between the two germline ends. The CDR3 loop reads CASSQGTSHSGNTIYF. The CDR3 DNA follows: TGCGCCAGCAGCCAAGGGACATCCCACTCTGGAAACACCATATATTTT.

This chain uses TRBV14 with TRBJ2-7; TRBD2 is a possible D gene (5 bases). The CDR3 spans 11 residues. V dropped 1 base and J dropped 12 bases, with 10 bases sitting between them. CDR1 and CDR2 (germline): SGHDN, FVKESK. CDR3: CASSQGRSLYF. The CDR3 bases are TGTGCCAGCAGCCAAGGGAGGTCGCTGTACTTC. Using reference TRBV14 and TRBJ2-7 for the parts outside the CDR3, the full variable domain is EAGVTQFPSHSVIEKGQTVTLRCDPISGHDNLYWYRRVMGKEIKFLLHFVKESKQDESGMPNNRFLAERTGGTYSTLKVQPAELEDSGVYFCASSQGRSLYFGPGTRLTVT.